This T cell receptor beta chain derives from a study of shared clonotypes between healthy human individuals. The sample holds one count of this clone. The authors divided CD4+ cells into CD45RA+ naive and CD45RA-negative memory subsets. Measured with immunoSEQ multiplex PCR; TCRdb has only the in-frame clones, and not every one. Of under 1,100,000 clones listed, more than 75% are singletons. The source material was memory CD4+ T cells from PBMCs. Subset of the sample: CD45RA-negative fraction. The receptor's source is a man aged 18 to 30 in good health. Some clones in this sample may be carry-over from other donors' samples.

CDR3 amino acids: CSAPRDSNHYGYTF. The CDR3 bases are TGCAGCGCCCCTCGGGACAGCAACCATTATGGCTACACCTTC. V usage is TRBV29-1 and J usage is TRBJ1-2, with 7 bases matching TRBD1. This CDR3 comprises 14 residues. The germline V gene has CDR1 SQVTM and CDR2 ANQGSEA. The V gene end was trimmed by 7 bases and the J gene end by 5 bases; junction bases not matched to a gene: 13.